What follows are 26 T cell receptor beta chains derived from one specimen sequenced in a study of beta chain features in type 1 diabetes. Every bit of the isolated RNA underwent reverse transcription, so sequencing read expressed TCRB transcripts. Clones were sequenced by immunoSEQ multiplex PCR, and TCRdb holds only the in-frame ones, with some missing. The table has about 220,000 clones, roughly a tenth seen once. The specimen sequenced was central memory CD4+ T cells from blood. The source of these receptors is a young man in good health.

A few counts support this clone. V and J are TRBV7-9 and TRBJ1-1, with D tentatively TRBD1 (6 bases). There are 14 residues in the CDR3. Trimming pared 1 base from V and 7 bases from J, leaving 13 bases between. Germline CDR1 SEHNR, CDR2 FQNEAQ (reference sequence). Here the CDR3 DNA reads TGTGCCAGCAGCTTAGGGCGGACAGACCATGAAGCTTTCTTT. It translates to CASSLGRTDHEAFF. The whole variable domain, filled in from reference TRBV7-9 and TRBJ1-1, reads DTGVSQNPRHKITKRGQNVTFRCDPISEHNRLYWYRQTLGQGPEFLTYFQNEAQLEKSRLLSDRFSAERPKGSFSTLEIQRTEQGDSAMYLCASSLGRTDHEAFFGQGTRLTVV.

CDR3: CAWRARGAGGAFF. As DNA, the CDR3 is TGTGCCTGGAGAGCCAGGGGCGCAGGGGGGGCTTTCTTT. The V and J genes are TRBV30 and TRBJ1-1; TRBD1 agrees at 7 bases. Germline CDR1 is GTSNPN and CDR2 is SVGIG (reference sequence). The ends lost 3 bases at V and 11 bases at J; junction bases unmatched: 12. This CDR3 has 13 residues.

This clone appeared many times. The chain has TRBV4-3 and TRBJ2-1; D tentatively fits TRBD1 or TRBD2 (5 bases each). The CDR3 is made up of 15 amino acids. The ends were cut back, 4 bases at V and 3 bases at J, with 13 bases in the middle. Germline values: CDR1 LGHNA, CDR2 YSLEER. Here the CDR3 DNA reads TGCGCCAGCAGCCGGGACCGGGACGTCTACAATGAGCAGTTCTTC. Protein product: CASSRDRDVYNEQFF.

CDR3 amino acids: CASSEGYKREQYF. The CDR3 DNA follows: TGTGCCAGCTCTGAGGGGTATAAGAGAGAGCAGTACTTC. The genes are TRBV18 and TRBJ2-7; D possibly uses TRBD1 or TRBD2 (5 bases each). CDR1 and CDR2 (germline): KGHSH, LQKENI. The CDR3 consists of 13 residues. V was trimmed by 6 bases and J by 7 bases, leaving 16 bases between them.

This clone appeared many times. The chain has TRBV10-3 and TRBJ2-1; 7 nucleotides align to TRBD1. This CDR3 contains 12 residues. V gave up 11 bases and J gave up 5 bases; unmatched junction bases: 6. Germline V gene sequence: CDR1 ENHRY, CDR2 SYGVKD. This CDR3 reads CAARGTDNEQFF. CDR3 coding DNA: TGTGCCGCGAGAGGGACAGACAATGAGCAGTTCTTC.

This chain connects TRBV5-6 to TRBJ2-1; 15 bases fit TRBD2. This CDR3 has 14 residues. V dropped 5 bases and J dropped 10; count of bases not matched to a gene: 4. Germline values: CDR1 SGHDT, CDR2 YYEEEE. The CDR3 is CASSPGTSGREQFF. CDR3 coding DNA: TGTGCCAGCAGTCCCGGGACTAGCGGGAGGGAGCAGTTCTTC.

The chain couples TRBV2 to TRBJ2-3; D is undetermined. Trimming shortened V by 5 bases and J by 4 bases, and 16 bases separated the two germline ends. Germline V gene lookup returns CDR1 SNHLY and CDR2 FYNNEI. This CDR3 is built from 15 residues. The CDR3 DNA is TGTGCCAGCAGTCCCCGACTCCTTGGGGCAGATACGCAGTATTTT. This gives the protein CASSPRLLGADTQYF.

The chain has TRBV2 and TRBJ2-5, with D unresolved. The CDR3 is made up of 13 amino acids. Germline CDR1 SNHLY, CDR2 FYNNEI. V gave up 2 bases and J gave up 3 bases, with 7 bases separating them. This CDR3 reads CASSEYTEETQYF. CDR3 DNA sequence: TGTGCCAGCAGTGAATATACTGAAGAGACCCAGTACTTC. The full variable domain, in which reference TRBV2 and TRBJ2-5 provide the parts outside the CDR3, is EPEVTQTPSHQVTQMGQEVILRCVPISNHLYFYWYRQILGQKVEFLVSFYNNEISEKSEIFDDQFSVERPDGSNFTLKIRSTKLEDSAMYFCASSEYTEETQYFGPGTRLLVL.

The rearrangement joins TRBV18 to TRBJ2-7, with D maybe TRBD1 (5 bases). V gave up 3 bases and J gave up 3 bases, with 12 bases separating them. The V gene's germline CDR1 is KGHSH and CDR2 LQKENI. CDR3 length: 14 residues. The CDR3 spells CASSPGQSLYEQYF. CDR3 DNA: TGTGCCAGCTCACCGGGGCAGAGCCTCTACGAGCAGTACTTC.

V usage is TRBV29-1 and J usage is TRBJ1-4; 8 bases line up with TRBD1. CDR1 is SQVTM, CDR2 ANQGSEA, per germline. With 6 bases clipped from V and 8 bases from J, the junction kept 8 bases outside the gene matches. The CDR3 extends over 13 amino acids. The CDR3 nucleotides are TGCAGCGTCGCAGGGGGCTATGGAGAAAAACTGTTTTTT. Its translation: CSVAGGYGEKLFF.

The rearrangement links TRBV7-9 to TRBJ1-2, with D hard to call. Trimming stripped 5 bases from V and 4 bases from J, with 14 bases between. The germline CDR1 and CDR2 sequences are SEHNR and FQNEAQ (reference sequence). This CDR3 is 14 amino acids long. Here the CDR3 DNA reads TGTGCCAGCAGCCCCCGTGGCGGGAGCTATGGCTACACCTTC. Protein: CASSPRGGSYGYTF.

The CDR3 DNA follows: TGTGCCAGCAGCCCCACGGGCCGAAAAGAGACCCAGTACTTC. It is translated as CASSPTGRKETQYF. This rearrangement joins TRBV4-2 to TRBJ2-5; D is unresolved. Per the germline V gene, CDR1 is LGHNA and CDR2 is YNFKEQ. This CDR3 comprises 14 residues. Trimming took 4 bases from V and 3 from J, leaving 12 bases between them.

The genes are TRBV11-2 and TRBJ2-5; 9 nucleotides line up with TRBD2. J was trimmed by 6 bases and V by 5 bases; bases with no gene match: 4. The length of the CDR3 is 13 residues. Germline V gene lookup returns CDR1 SGHAT and CDR2 FQNNGV. The CDR3 DNA reads TGTGCCAGCAGCCCGGGACTAGCTAAGACCCAGTACTTC. Its translation: CASSPGLAKTQYF.

This clone occurred many times. This chain connects TRBV5-1 to TRBJ2-2; D is possibly TRBD2 (5 bases). Trimming took off 9 bases at V and 0 bases at J, with 12 bases between the two ends. The CDR3 runs 14 residues. The germline gives CDR1 SGHRS, CDR2 YFSETQ. In DNA form, the CDR3 reads TGCGCCACCGGACTCGATACGAACACCGGGGAGCTGTTTTTT. Encoded protein: CATGLDTNTGELFF.

This clone was seen only a few times. The chain is built from TRBV29-1 and TRBJ2-5; D not resolved. CDR1 and CDR2 from the germline V gene are SQVTM and ANQGSEA. With 0 bases removed from V and 4 bases from J, the gap between germline ends came to 12 bases. The CDR3 sequence is 14 residues long. The CDR3 region is CSVEERRMRETQYF. The DNA of the CDR3 is TGCAGCGTTGAAGAGAGAAGGATGCGAGAGACCCAGTACTTC. The full variable domain, with the rest looked up from reference TRBV29-1 and TRBJ2-5, is SAVISQKPSRDICQRGTSLTIQCQVDSQVTMMFWYRQQPGQSLTLIATANQGSEATYESGFVIDKFPISRPNLTFSTLTVSNMSPEDSSIYLCSVEERRMRETQYFGPGTRLLVL.

This chain uses TRBV7-7 with TRBJ2-1; 8 bases are shared with TRBD1. In germline, CDR1 is SSHAT, CDR2 FNYEAQ (reference sequence). The CDR3 has 15 amino acids. J lost 10 bases, V lost 1 base, and 9 bases had no gene match. The CDR3 sequence is CASSLVRGQGGEQFF. The CDR3 DNA is TGTGCCAGCAGCTTAGTTCGCGGACAGGGAGGCGAGCAGTTCTTC.

The sample holds a few counts of this clone. The CDR3 DNA is TGTGCCAGCAGCGTGAGCGTTGGGGATGAGCAGTTCTTC. Encoded protein: CASSVSVGDEQFF. The chain employs TRBV9 and TRBJ2-1; D gene unclear. Germline V CDR1 and CDR2: SGDLS, YYNGEE. This CDR3 has 13 amino acids. V lost 2 bases and J lost 8, with 11 bases in between. Supplemented by reference TRBV9 and TRBJ2-1, the full variable domain reads DSGVTQTPKHLITATGQRVTLRCSPRSGDLSVYWYQQSLDQGLQFLIQYYNGEERAKGNILERFSAQQFPDLHSELNLSSLELGDSALYFCASSVSVGDEQFFGPGTRLTVL.

The rearrangement uses TRBV5-5 and TRBJ2-5; TRBD1 agrees at 7 bases. The CDR3 extends over 13 amino acids. From germline, CDR1 is SGHKS and CDR2 YYEKEE (reference sequence). V lost 4 bases, J lost 2 bases, and 2 bases stayed unmatched. The CDR3 loop reads CASSRGQQETQYF. Here the CDR3 DNA reads TGTGCCAGCAGCCGGGGACAGCAAGAGACCCAGTACTTC.

This clone was seen many times. Other DNA sequences within the sample encode an identical CDR3. The rearrangement uses TRBV11-2 and TRBJ2-2; 12 bases fit TRBD2. This CDR3 has 15 residues. The V and J ends lost 6 bases and 4 bases, in that order; junction bases with no gene match: 3. CDR1 is SGHAT and CDR2 is FQNNGV in the germline V gene. CDR3 residues: CASRLGLAGTGELFF. The CDR3, as DNA: TGTGCCAGCAGGCTGGGACTAGCGGGCACCGGGGAGCTGTTTTTT. The full variable domain, with the rest looked up from reference TRBV11-2 and TRBJ2-2, is EAGVAQSPRYKIIEKRQSVAFWCNPISGHATLYWYQQILGQGPKLLIQFQNNGVVDDSQLPKDRFSAERLKGVDSTLKIQPAKLEDSAVYLCASRLGLAGTGELFFGEGSRLTVL.

The chain joins TRBV29-1 to TRBJ2-1, with D possibly TRBD2 on 5 matching bases. The CDR3 contains 13 residues. Germline lookup yields CDR1 SQVTM and CDR2 ANQGSEA. V lost 4 bases, J lost 6 bases, and 13 bases lay in between. For the CDR3, the DNA is TGCAGCGTTGTTTATAGCGCTGGCAATGAGCAGTTCTTC. Protein product: CSVVYSAGNEQFF.

The chain joins TRBV12-5 to TRBJ2-1; D not certain. The CDR3 extends over 11 amino acids. V was shortened by 6 bases and J by 5 bases, with 5 bases between the two germline ends. Germline loops: CDR1 LGHNT, CDR2 FRNRAP. This CDR3 reads CASGINNEQFF. Written as DNA, the CDR3 is TGTGCTAGTGGGATAAACAATGAGCAGTTCTTC.

This clone has only a few counts. The rearrangement links TRBV5-1 to TRBJ2-1; weak D call: TRBD2 (6 bases). The V end lost 4 bases, the J end lost 5 bases, and 19 bases lay between the germline ends. This CDR3 contains 16 residues. Germline V gene lookup returns CDR1 SGHRS and CDR2 YFSETQ. As DNA, the CDR3 is TGCGCCAGCAGCCGTATCCCGGGACTCCCTAACAATGAGCAGTTCTTC. Its protein product is CASSRIPGLPNNEQFF.

This clone has a handful of counts. The V call is TRBV9, the J call TRBJ2-2, with D tentatively TRBD1 (6 bases). Germline CDR1 SGDLS, CDR2 YYNGEE. This CDR3 has 15 amino acids. V lost 4 bases and J 6 bases, leaving 16 bases between the germline ends. The CDR3 sequence: CASSPRDTLPGELFF. The CDR3 nucleotides read TGTGCCAGCAGCCCGAGGGACACCCTGCCCGGGGAGCTGTTTTTT.

The chain recombines TRBV11-2 with TRBJ1-2; tentatively, D is TRBD1 (6 bases). The germline V gene has CDR1 SGHAT and CDR2 FQNNGV. The length of the CDR3 is 15 residues. Trimming took off 1 base at V and 4 bases at J, with 13 bases between the two ends. CDR3 amino acids: CASSLGGGGTYGYTF. CDR3 DNA: TGTGCCAGCAGCTTAGGTGGAGGGGGTACCTATGGCTACACCTTC.

In its sample, this clone was seen a few times. The V gene is TRBV7-6, the J gene TRBJ2-7; 11 nucleotides agree with TRBD2. The V gene's germline CDR1 is SGHVS and CDR2 FNYEAQ. The CDR3 length is 15 residues. Unmatched junction bases numbered 12, after V lost 5 bases and J lost 9 bases. CDR3 residues: CASSTRLAGKDRQYF. Written as DNA, the CDR3 is TGTGCCAGCAGCACCCGACTAGCGGGGAAAGATAGGCAGTACTTC.

Only a few counts were recorded for this clone. The chain joins TRBV6-1 to TRBJ2-3; the D gene is possibly TRBD2 (5 bases). CDR1 and CDR2 (germline): MNHNS, SASEGT. With 3 bases removed from V and 0 bases from J, the gap between germline ends came to 13 bases. The CDR3 has 16 amino acids. The CDR3 reads CASSDRGQASTDTQYF. DNA of the CDR3: TGTGCCAGCAGTGACCGAGGGCAGGCTAGCACAGATACGCAGTATTTT.